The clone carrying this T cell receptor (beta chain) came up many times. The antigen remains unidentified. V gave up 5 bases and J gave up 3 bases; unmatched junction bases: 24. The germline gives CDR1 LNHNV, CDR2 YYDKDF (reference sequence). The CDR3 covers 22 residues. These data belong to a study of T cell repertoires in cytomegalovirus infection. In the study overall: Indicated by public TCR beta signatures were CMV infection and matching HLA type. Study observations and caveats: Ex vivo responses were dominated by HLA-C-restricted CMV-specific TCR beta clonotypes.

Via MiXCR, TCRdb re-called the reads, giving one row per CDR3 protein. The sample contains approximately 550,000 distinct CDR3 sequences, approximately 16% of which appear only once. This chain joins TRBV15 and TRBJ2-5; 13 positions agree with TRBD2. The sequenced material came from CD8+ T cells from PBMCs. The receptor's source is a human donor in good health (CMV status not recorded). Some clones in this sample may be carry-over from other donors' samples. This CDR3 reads CATSGSSWSRGLAGEGKETQYF. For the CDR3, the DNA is TGTGCCACCAGCGGATCCTCATGGTCCAGAGGACTAGCGGGAGAAGGAAAAGAGACCCAGTACTTC.